A single sample gave rise to the 11 T cell receptor beta chains below, sequenced in a study of shared clonotypes between healthy human individuals. Produced via immunoSEQ multiplex PCR; TCRdb's table is partial and in-frame only. The data contain hundreds of thousands of clones, 98% of them singletons. As defined, naive CD8 cells were CD45RO-negative and positively selected for CCR7, with terminally differentiated effector memory CD45RA+ cells excluded. The specimen was naive CD8+ T cells sorted from blood. These receptors came from a man in his thirties or forties in good health.

The chain has TRBV7-3 and TRBJ1-3, with TRBD1 matching over 8 bases. The V gene end was trimmed by 5 bases and the J gene end by 1 base; junction bases not matched to a gene: 4. The germline V gene encodes CDR1 SGHTA and CDR2 FQGTGA. The CDR3 loop spans 15 amino acids. The CDR3: CASSPTGGSGNTIYF. DNA of the CDR3: TGTGCCAGCAGCCCCACAGGGGGATCTGGAAACACCATATATTTT.

As concerns this clone: At the DNA level, this CDR3 is encoded by other sequences in the same sample as well. This chain uses TRBV6-5 with TRBJ2-2, with D unresolved. Germline assignment: CDR1 MNHEY and CDR2 SVGAGI. Trimming removed 2 bases at V and 3 bases at J, with 4 bases between. The CDR3 spans 13 residues. This CDR3 is CASSYRYTGELFF. The DNA for the CDR3 is TGTGCCAGCAGTTACAGGTACACCGGGGAGCTGTTTTTT.

The rearrangement joins TRBV2 to TRBJ2-7; weak D call: TRBD1 (5 bases). The CDR3 totals 12 residues. Germline V gene sequence: CDR1 SNHLY, CDR2 FYNNEI. With 11 bases removed from V and 4 bases from J, the gap between germline ends came to 15 bases. CDR3 sequence: CAGRTRRYEQYF. The CDR3 region has the DNA TGTGCCGGACGGACACGTCGGTACGAGCAGTACTTC.

V gene TRBV7-9 combines with J gene TRBJ1-2; D gene ambiguous. This CDR3 comprises 13 residues. In germline, CDR1 is SEHNR, CDR2 FQNEAQ (reference sequence). V was shortened by 3 bases and J by 3 bases, with 8 bases between the two germline ends. DNA of the CDR3: TGTGCCAGCAGCTTGATCCGGGACTATGGCTACACCTTC. Amino acids: CASSLIRDYGYTF.

V is TRBV27 and J is TRBJ2-7, with TRBD2 identical over 7 bases. The CDR3 extends over 15 amino acids. After removal of 7 bases from V and 2 bases from J, the junction contained 11 bases not matched to a gene. From germline, CDR1 is MNHEY and CDR2 SMNVEV (reference sequence). The CDR3 nucleotides are TGTGCCAGCAAAGCTAGCGGAGGAGAGGCCTACGAGCAGTACTTC. It encodes CASKASGGEAYEQYF.

The chain combines TRBV10-1 with TRBJ2-1; 8 positions match TRBD2. This CDR3 is built from 16 residues. The V gene end was trimmed by 2 bases and the J gene end by 0 bases; junction bases not matched to a gene: 3. In germline, CDR1 is WNHNN, CDR2 SYGVQD (reference sequence). The CDR3 DNA reads as TGCGCCAGCAGTGAGGAGCGGGAGTTCTCCTACAATGAGCAGTTCTTC. Protein product: CASSEEREFSYNEQFF.

The J gene is TRBJ2-3, the V gene TRBV7-6, with 8 bases lining up with TRBD2. Trimming cost V 3 bases and J 10 bases; bases outside gene matches: 0. From germline, CDR1 is SGHVS and CDR2 FNYEAQ. This CDR3 spans 11 amino acids. The CDR3, as DNA: TGTGCCAGCAGCTTCGGGAGGGCGCAGTATTTT. The encoded protein is CASSFGRAQYF.

The genes are TRBV7-9 and TRBJ1-1; no clear D. CDR3 length: 13 residues. V gave up 3 bases and J gave up 6 bases, with 11 bases separating them. Germline loops: CDR1 SEHNR, CDR2 FQNEAQ (reference sequence). The CDR3 here is CASSFPSQPEAFF. CDR3 sequence (DNA): TGTGCCAGCAGCTTCCCGAGCCAACCTGAAGCTTTCTTT.

The chain combines TRBV5-1 with TRBJ2-7; tentatively, D is TRBD2 (5 bases). The V gene's germline CDR1 is SGHRS and CDR2 YFSETQ. CDR3 size: 14 residues. With 4 bases removed from V and 2 bases from J, the gap between germline ends came to 13 bases. The CDR3 DNA reads as TGCGCCAGCAGCCTTCTAGACTACACCTACGAGCAGTACTTC. Translating gives CASSLLDYTYEQYF.

This clone was observed a single time. This sequence joins TRBV7-9 and TRBJ1-2; D is unclear. This CDR3 region has 14 residues. Germline V lookup: CDR1 SEHNR, CDR2 FQNEAQ (reference sequence). Trimming removed 3 bases at V and 6 bases at J, with 14 bases between. CDR3 residues: CASSFNLELDGYTF. CDR3 sequence (DNA): TGTGCCAGCAGCTTCAACCTTGAGTTAGATGGCTACACCTTC. Filled out from reference TRBV7-9 and TRBJ1-2, the complete variable domain reads DTGVSQNPRHKITKRGQNVTFRCDPISEHNRLYWYRQTLGQGPEFLTYFQNEAQLEKSRLLSDRFSAERPKGSFSTLEIQRTEQGDSAMYLCASSFNLELDGYTFGSGTRLTVV.

V gene TRBV27 combines with J gene TRBJ2-7; 7 bases fit TRBD1. Germline CDR1 and CDR2: MNHEY and SMNVEV (reference sequence). The CDR3 covers 13 residues. V lost 11 bases to trimming and J lost 6 bases; unmatched junction nucleotides: 13. In DNA form, the CDR3 reads TGTGCCTCCGCCCGGACAGGCGCCTCCGAGCAGTACTTC. As protein: CASARTGASEQYF.